This TCR beta chain stems from a study of T cells in Graves' hyperthyroidism and ophthalmopathy. This clonotype was recorded at least ten times. The CDR3 is made up of 12 amino acids. V dropped 7 bases and J dropped 7; count of bases not matched to a gene: 7. CDR1 and CDR2 (germline): MNHNS, SASEGT. Template material for amplifying TCR beta CDR3 regions consisted of RNA transcripts. A set of HTBI primers served as the primers for a first-round RT-PCR of the TCR CDR3. TCRdb reprocessed the multiplex PCR reads with MiXCR, giving one entry per CDR3 protein. The repertoire holds over 400,000 distinct CDR3 sequences, with approximately 23% as singletons.

Material: blood. The V gene is TRBV6-1, the J gene TRBJ2-7, with 7 bases that match TRBD2. The source is a woman aged 70-85 years with Graves' ophthalmopathy. CDR3 in amino acids: CASNEGAGEQYF. In nucleotides, the CDR3 is TGTGCCAGCAATGAGGGAGCGGGGGAGCAGTACTTC.